This entry concerns a single TCR beta chain. These data originate in a study of patients and donors after allogeneic stem cell transplantation. TCRdb re-derived calls from the RT-PCR reads in MiXCR, one entry per CDR3 protein. The top ten hold roughly 6% of the sample, which has about a million distinct CDR3 sequences, under 20% seen once. The germline V gene encodes CDR1 SGHRS and CDR2 YFSETQ. The CDR3 loop spans 15 amino acids. V lost 0 bases to trimming and J lost 5 bases, with 15 bases between them. The sample comprised blood, either unsorted or a sorted T cell fraction (not recorded which). The V call is TRBV5-1, the J call TRBJ2-7; D assignment may be TRBD1 or TRBD2 (5 bases each). The receptor's source is a human donor who was either an allogeneic HSCT recipient or a stem cell or donor lymphocyte infusion donor (not recorded which). It is not recorded whose cells these are; they may come from a transplant donor. CDR3 region: CASSLVGRPGNEQYF. CDR3 coding DNA: TGCGCCAGCAGCTTGGTGGGACGGCCCGGCAACGAGCAGTACTTC.